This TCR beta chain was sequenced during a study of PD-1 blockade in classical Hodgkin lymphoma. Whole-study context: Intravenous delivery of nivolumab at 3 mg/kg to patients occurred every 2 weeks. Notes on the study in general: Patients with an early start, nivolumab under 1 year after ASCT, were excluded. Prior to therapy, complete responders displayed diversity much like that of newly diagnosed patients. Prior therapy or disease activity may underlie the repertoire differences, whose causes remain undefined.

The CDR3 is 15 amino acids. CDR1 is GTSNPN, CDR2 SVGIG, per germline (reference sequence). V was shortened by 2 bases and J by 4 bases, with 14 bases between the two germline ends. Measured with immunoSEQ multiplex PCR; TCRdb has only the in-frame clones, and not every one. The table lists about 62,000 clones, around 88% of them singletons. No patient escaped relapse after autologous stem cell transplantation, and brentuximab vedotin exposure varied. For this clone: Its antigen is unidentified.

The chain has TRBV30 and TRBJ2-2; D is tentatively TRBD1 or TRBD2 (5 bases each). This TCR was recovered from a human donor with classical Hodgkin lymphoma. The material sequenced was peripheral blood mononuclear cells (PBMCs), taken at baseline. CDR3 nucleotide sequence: TGTGCCTGGAGTATGGTTACGGGGCTCACCGGGGAGCTGTTTTTT. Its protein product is CAWSMVTGLTGELFF.